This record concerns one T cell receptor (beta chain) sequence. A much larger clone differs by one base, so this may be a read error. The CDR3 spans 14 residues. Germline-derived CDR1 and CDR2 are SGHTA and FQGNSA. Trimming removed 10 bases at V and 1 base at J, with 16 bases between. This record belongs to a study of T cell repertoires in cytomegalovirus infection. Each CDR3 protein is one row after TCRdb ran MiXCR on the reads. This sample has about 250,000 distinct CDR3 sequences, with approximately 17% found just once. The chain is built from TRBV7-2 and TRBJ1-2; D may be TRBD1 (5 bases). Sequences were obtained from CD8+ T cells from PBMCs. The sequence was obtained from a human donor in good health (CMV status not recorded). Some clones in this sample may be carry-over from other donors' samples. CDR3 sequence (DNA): TGTGCCACCGGGGGGGTCCTCAGTAACTATGGCTACACCTTC. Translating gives CATGGVLSNYGYTF.